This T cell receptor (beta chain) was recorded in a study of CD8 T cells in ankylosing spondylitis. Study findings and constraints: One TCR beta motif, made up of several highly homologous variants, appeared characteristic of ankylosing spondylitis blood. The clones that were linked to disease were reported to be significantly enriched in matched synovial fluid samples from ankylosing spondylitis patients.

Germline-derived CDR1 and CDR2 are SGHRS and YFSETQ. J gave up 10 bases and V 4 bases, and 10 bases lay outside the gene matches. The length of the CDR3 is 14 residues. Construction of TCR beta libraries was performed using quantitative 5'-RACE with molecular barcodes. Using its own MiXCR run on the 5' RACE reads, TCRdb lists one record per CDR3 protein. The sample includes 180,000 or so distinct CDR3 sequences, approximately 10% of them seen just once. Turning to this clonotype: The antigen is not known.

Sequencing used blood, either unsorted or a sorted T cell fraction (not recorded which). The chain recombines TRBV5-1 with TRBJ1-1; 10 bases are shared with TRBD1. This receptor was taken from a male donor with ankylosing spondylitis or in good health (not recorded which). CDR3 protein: CASSGTGQGSSAFF. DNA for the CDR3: TGCGCCAGCAGCGGGACGGGACAGGGGAGTTCAGCTTTCTTT.